This TCR beta chain was captured by sequencing in a study of B cell selection in AIRE deficiency (dated by TCRdb to about 2019). Background for the entire study: Researchers compared the TCRbeta repertoires of sorted blood CD4+ conventional T cells and regulatory T cells from AIRE-deficient patients with the corresponding repertoires from healthy controls. The TCR-sequenced cohort comprised about 5 AIRE-deficient APECED patients and about 5 healthy control donors.

Of note for this clone: The target of this receptor is not known. Base-call qualities are not available, and no considerably larger clone is one nucleotide away.

CD4+CD127+ cells were sorted as the conventional CD4 T cell population. The AIRE-deficient patients had APECED syndrome. Sorting of Tconv and Treg cells intended for TCRbeta sequencing was performed on a FACSAria flow cytometer. Sorted cells were collected into 5-ml round-bottom polystyrene tubes, and dry cell pellets were frozen at -80°C before sequencing. TCRbeta chain sequencing was performed with the immunoSEQ platform. Under the source paper's analysis protocol: When conventional T cell repertoires were pooled, patients gave 1x10^5 or so distinct in-frame TCRbeta sequences, while healthy donors gave fewer than 150,000. Treg TCRbeta sequences found in two or more individuals were classed as public, and these public Treg TCRbeta sequences were then looked for in Tconv repertoires. Differences between groups were assessed using Mann-Whitney U tests with Bonferroni-Dunn correction in GraphPad Prism 7.03. The immuneACCESS repertoire file appears here via TCRdb, limited to in-frame rearrangements. These files lack a portion of the clones; in checked studies, under half of the deficit traces to unresolved V genes, and the cause of the others is not known. D and trimming were read from the DNA, whereas the V and J calls and clone size are those reported in that table. The sample table records approximately 19,000 clones; around 97% of these occur just once. Of the sample, approximately 0.3% is held by the ten largest clones.

The paper as a whole reports these results and caveats: TCRBV gene usage, CDR3 length and TCR diversity in Tconv and Treg cells from AIRE-deficient patients were found to be similar to those in cells from healthy donors. Among 3,500 to 4,000 shared Treg TCRbeta sequences, less than 40% were shared exclusively by healthy donors and roughly 9% exclusively by patients, which suggests that Treg selection is less efficient in the absence of AIRE. Sequencing covered only TCRbeta chains, and approximately 37% of shared healthy-donor Treg sequences were also present in healthy Tconv, possibly due to differing TCRalpha chains. CDR3s were shorter in shared Treg sequences, reflecting a bias toward rearrangements that have few non-templated nucleotide insertions. About 33% of the Treg TCRbeta sequences shared among healthy donors were detected in patient Tconv cells, suggesting that Treg-biased clones are diverted into the Tconv compartment.

The source is a human donor with AIRE deficiency. The sequencing sample was made of conventional CD4+ T cells sorted from PBMCs.

Read as DNA, the sequence is TGCGCCAGCAGAGAGACAGCAACAGATACGCAGTATTTT. This sequence encodes CASRETATDTQYF. The rearrangement combines TRBV5-1 with TRBJ2-3; tentative D gene TRBD1, with 5 bases matching. Relative to germline, V is 5 bases shorter and J is 3 bases shorter, with 10 bases between their ends. CDR1 and CDR2, looked up from the germline V gene, are SGHRS and YFSETQ. Spanning cysteine to phenylalanine, the CDR3 consists of 13 amino acids. Only CDR3 DNA is held: 39 bases, read in frame from base 1.